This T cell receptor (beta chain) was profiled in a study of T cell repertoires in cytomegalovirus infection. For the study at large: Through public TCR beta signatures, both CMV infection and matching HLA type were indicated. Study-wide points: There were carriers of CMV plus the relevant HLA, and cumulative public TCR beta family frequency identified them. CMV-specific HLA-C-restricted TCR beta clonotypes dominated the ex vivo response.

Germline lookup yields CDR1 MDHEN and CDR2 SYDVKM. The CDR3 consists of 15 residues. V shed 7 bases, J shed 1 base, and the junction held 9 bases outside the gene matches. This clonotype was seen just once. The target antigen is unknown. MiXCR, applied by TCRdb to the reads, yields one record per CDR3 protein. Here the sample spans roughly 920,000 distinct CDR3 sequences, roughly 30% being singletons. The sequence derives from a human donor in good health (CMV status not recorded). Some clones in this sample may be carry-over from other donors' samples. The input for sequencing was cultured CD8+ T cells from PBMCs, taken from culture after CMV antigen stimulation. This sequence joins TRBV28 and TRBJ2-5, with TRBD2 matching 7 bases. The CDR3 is CASTTKAGLQETQYF. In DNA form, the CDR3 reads TGTGCCAGCACTACAAAAGCGGGACTCCAAGAGACCCAGTACTTC.